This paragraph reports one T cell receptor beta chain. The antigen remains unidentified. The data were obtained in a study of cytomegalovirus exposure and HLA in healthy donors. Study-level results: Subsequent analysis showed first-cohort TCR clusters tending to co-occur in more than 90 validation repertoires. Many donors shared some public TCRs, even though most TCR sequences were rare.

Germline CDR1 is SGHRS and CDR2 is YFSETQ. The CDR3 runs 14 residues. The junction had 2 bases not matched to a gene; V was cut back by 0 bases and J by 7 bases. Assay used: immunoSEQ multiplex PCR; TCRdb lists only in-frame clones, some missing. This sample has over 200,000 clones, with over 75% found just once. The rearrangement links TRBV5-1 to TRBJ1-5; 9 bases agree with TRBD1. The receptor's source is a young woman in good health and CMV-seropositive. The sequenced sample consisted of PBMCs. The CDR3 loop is CASSLGQGEQPQHF. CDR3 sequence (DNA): TGCGCCAGCAGCTTGGGACAGGGGGAACAGCCCCAGCATTTT.